The rows below give T cell receptor beta chains drawn from one sample of a study of shared clonotypes between healthy human individuals. Sequencing was performed with immunoSEQ multiplex PCR; in TCRdb, only in-frame clones are kept and a portion is missing. Among about 1.1 million clones, around 78% were seen once, and the ten largest hold 0.5% to 0.6%. Sequenced: memory CD4+ T cells from PBMCs. These receptors originate from a man aged 18 to 35 in good health. Some clones in this sample may be carry-over from other donors' samples. Both conserved end residues are part of each CDR3. A D gene is named only where the DNA matches it firmly. Clone size appears in some rows only: once, few, many, or a class for an expanded clone.

J	D	V	size	length	CDR3	DNA
TRBJ2-7	NA	TRBV4-2	NA	16	CASSQDQNSAPIEQYF	TGTGCCAGCAGCCAAGATCAGAACAGTGCCCCCATCGAGCAGTACTTC
TRBJ2-7	TRBD1	TRBV7-8	few	13	CASSRQGSYEQYF	TGTGCCAGCAGCAGACAGGGCTCCTACGAGCAGTACTTC
TRBJ2-3	TRBD2	TRBV7-3	once	16	CASSLRGTTRRDTQYF	TGTGCCAGCAGCTTAAGGGGGACTACCCGGAGGGATACGCAGTATTTT
TRBJ1-4	TRBD1	TRBV11-2	NA	16	CASSSPGQGSGEKLFF	TGTGCCAGCAGCTCCCCGGGACAGGGATCAGGTGAAAAACTGTTTTTT
TRBJ2-7	NA	TRBV4-3	NA	14	CASSQGVTGYEQYF	TGCGCCAGCAGCCAAGGAGTAACGGGCTACGAGCAGTACTTC
TRBJ1-1	TRBD1	TRBV7-2	NA	14	CASSWDRGTTEAFF	TGTGCCAGCAGCTGGGACAGGGGGACAACTGAAGCTTTCTTT
TRBJ2-7	TRBD1	TRBV19	NA	13	CASSSGGTGEQYF	TGTGCCAGTAGTTCAGGGGGCACGGGCGAGCAGTACTTC
TRBJ1-1	NA	TRBV19	NA	13	CATRGALNTEAFF	TGTGCCACCAGAGGGGCATTGAACACTGAAGCTTTCTTT
TRBJ2-2	NA	TRBV30	NA	14	CACDEGLGTGELFF	TGTGCCTGCGATGAGGGACTGGGCACCGGGGAGCTGTTTTTT
TRBJ2-7	NA	TRBV28	NA	13	CASSTGLSYEQYF	TGTGCCAGCAGTACAGGTCTCTCCTACGAGCAGTACTTC
TRBJ1-5	NA	TRBV15	NA	13	CATSSDFSQPQHF	TGTGCCACCAGCAGTGACTTTTCTCAGCCCCAGCATTTT
TRBJ1-2	TRBD1	TRBV6-6	NA	15	CASSRGQGGNYGYTF	TGTGCCAGCAGCCGTGGACAGGGGGGTAACTATGGCTACACCTTC
TRBJ2-5	TRBD2	TRBV19	once	18	CASSIPPTSGRRGETQYF	TGTGCCAGTAGTATACCCCCGACTAGCGGTAGAAGGGGAGAGACCCAGTACTTC
TRBJ1-5	NA	TRBV12-5	NA	13	CASGLDSNQPQHF	TGTGCTAGTGGTTTGGATAGCAATCAGCCCCAGCATTTT
TRBJ2-7	TRBD1	TRBV5-1	NA	16	CASSLATGTGTYEQYF	TGCGCCAGCAGCTTGGCTACCGGGACAGGGACCTACGAGCAGTACTTC
TRBJ2-2	NA	TRBV5-1	NA	14	CASGQTTNTGELFF	TGCGCCAGCGGTCAGACAACGAACACCGGGGAGCTGTTTTTT
TRBJ2-3	NA	TRBV5-1	NA	14	CASSLTDPSDTQYF	TGCGCCAGCAGCTTGACAGACCCATCTGATACGCAGTATTTT
TRBJ2-1	NA	TRBV4-1	NA	15	CASSQAASSWDEQFF	TGCGCCAGCAGCCAAGCGGCTAGTTCCTGGGATGAGCAGTTCTTC
TRBJ2-5	TRBD1	TRBV5-1	NA	13	CASSRTGQETQYF	TGCGCCAGCAGCCGGACAGGCCAAGAGACCCAGTACTTC
TRBJ1-4	NA	TRBV28	once	13	CASKTGTNEKLFF	TGTGCCAGCAAGACGGGGACTAATGAAAAACTGTTTTTT
TRBJ1-1	NA	TRBV10-3	NA	14	CAISESGVDSEAFF	TGTGCCATCAGTGAGTCCGGGGTGGATAGTGAAGCTTTCTTT
TRBJ2-1	TRBD2	TRBV5-1	NA	15	CASSPLAGLAVEQFF	TGCGCCAGCAGCCCGTTAGCGGGTCTTGCCGTTGAGCAGTTCTTC
TRBJ1-1	NA	TRBV15	NA	14	CATSVDRKNTEAFF	TGTGCCACCAGCGTCGACAGGAAGAACACTGAAGCTTTCTTT
TRBJ1-1	NA	TRBV9	NA	15	CASSVVDRYSTEAFF	TGTGCCAGCAGCGTAGTTGACCGCTACTCCACTGAAGCTTTCTTT
TRBJ2-7	TRBD2	TRBV25-1	NA	14	CASRSTSGSYEQYF	TGTGCCAGCAGGTCGACTAGCGGGAGTTACGAGCAGTACTTC
TRBJ1-4	NA	TRBV4-1	NA	18	CASRPGPTVRGFDAKLFF	TGCGCCAGCAGACCTGGACCGACGGTGCGGGGTTTCGATGCAAAACTGTTTTTT
TRBJ1-5	NA	TRBV5-5	NA	15	CASSLAAGHYQPQHF	TGTGCCAGCAGCTTGGCCGCTGGGCACTATCAGCCCCAGCATTTT
TRBJ2-2	TRBD1	TRBV28	NA	15	CASSSPGQRTGELFF	TGTGCCAGCAGTTCTCCGGGACAGCGGACCGGGGAGCTGTTTTTT
TRBJ2-7	TRBD2	TRBV7-8	NA	17	CASSFVWTSGSPDEQYF	TGTGCCAGCAGCTTTGTTTGGACTAGCGGGAGCCCGGACGAGCAGTACTTC
TRBJ2-1	TRBD2	TRBV7-3	NA	15	CASNQLAGRRDEQFF	TGTGCCAGCAATCAACTAGCGGGACGCCGGGATGAGCAGTTCTTC
TRBJ2-3	TRBD2	TRBV10-3	NA	17	CAISEGGTSGRADTQYF	TGTGCCATCAGTGAGGGGGGAACTAGCGGGAGGGCAGATACGCAGTATTTT